This T cell receptor (beta chain) was documented in a study of T cell responses to AZD1222 COVID-19 vaccine. With regard to this clone: The antigen remains undetermined.

Only in-frame clones appear in the TCRdb table, and some are missing; sequencing was by immunoSEQ multiplex PCR. The table includes more than 85,000 clones, roughly 89% detected once. Germline CDR1 reads MGHRA; CDR2 reads YSYEKL. The CDR3 is made up of 13 amino acids. Trimming shortened V by 4 bases and J by 7 bases, and 13 bases separated the two germline ends. Study conclusions and caveats: Spike was spanned by vaccine-associated CD4 TCRs, with dominance at 160-218 and 743-854. Females outnumbered males among donors, who were mostly white British; clonal diversity was possibly underestimated. AZD1222 recipients seropositive at baseline numbered only six or seven.

The rearrangement joins TRBV4-1 to TRBJ1-1; no clear D. The starting material was peripheral blood, obtained 28 days after the second AZD1222 dose. This receptor was identified in an adult who received the AZD1222 COVID-19 vaccine. In DNA form, the CDR3 reads TGCGCCAGCAGCCGCTTGGGCGAGGTTGAAGCTTTCTTT. Translation: CASSRLGEVEAFF.